This T cell receptor (beta chain) was sequenced in a study of blood T cell repertoires in COVID-19. Study-level background: The United States, Italy and Spain supplied acute and convalescent COVID-19 samples. Sources were T cells, B-cell-depleted T cells, or PBMCs; the material itself was cDNA or gDNA.

Per the original data handling: Cell counts per sample came from amplifying reference gene primers. Generated by immunoSEQ multiplex PCR, the TCRdb table keeps only in-frame clones and is missing some. The DNA was the basis for D and trimming; V, J and clone size are from that table. The sample has tens of thousands of clones; 94% are singletons. Germline V gene sequence: CDR1 MNHEY, CDR2 SVGAGI. The CDR3 has 15 amino acids. V shed 5 bases and J 1 base; nucleotides not matched to a gene: 7. This chain uses TRBV6-5 with TRBJ1-1; 7 bases map to TRBD1. Material: peripheral blood. The clonotype comes from a human donor with active COVID-19. The donor label of this sample is uncertain. This CDR3 reads CASSLGQVGNTEAFF. CDR3 nucleotide sequence: TGTGCCAGCAGTCTTGGACAGGTCGGGAACACTGAAGCTTTCTTT.